The rows below give T cell receptor beta chains drawn from one sample of a study of shared clonotypes between healthy human individuals. Measured with immunoSEQ multiplex PCR; TCRdb has only the in-frame clones, and not every one. The table shows fewer than 3 million clones, with under 95% occurring only once. The sequenced material came from naive CD4+ T cells from PBMCs. The receptors derive from a man younger than 30 in good health. Some clones in this sample may be carry-over from other donors' samples. CDR3s include the opening cysteine and the closing phenylalanine or tryptophan. D genes are given only for firm matches. Where a row states a size, it is once, few, many or the class of an expanded clone; other rows omit it.

D gene: .; J gene: TRBJ1-1; clone size: .; V gene: TRBV7-9; CDR3 protein: CASSLGPTGNTEAFF; CDR3 DNA: TGTGCCAGCAGCCTAGGCCCCACGGGAAACACTGAAGCTTTCTTT
D gene: .; J gene: TRBJ2-7; clone size: .; V gene: TRBV2; CDR3 protein: CASSLDGDGSEQYF; CDR3 DNA: TGTGCCAGCAGTTTGGACGGGGATGGGAGCGAGCAGTACTTC
D gene: TRBD1; J gene: TRBJ2-1; clone size: .; V gene: TRBV19; CDR3 protein: CASGTGGNYNEQFF; CDR3 DNA: TGTGCCAGTGGTACAGGGGGGAATTACAATGAGCAGTTCTTC
D gene: TRBD1; J gene: TRBJ2-1; clone size: .; V gene: TRBV5-1; CDR3 protein: CASSGTGYGNEQFF; CDR3 DNA: TGCGCCAGCAGCGGGACAGGGTACGGCAATGAGCAGTTCTTC
D gene: TRBD1; J gene: TRBJ1-5; clone size: .; V gene: TRBV28; CDR3 protein: CASRGWWTGNNQPQHF; CDR3 DNA: TGTGCCAGCAGGGGGTGGTGGACAGGGAACAATCAGCCCCAGCATTTT
D gene: TRBD1; J gene: TRBJ2-4; clone size: .; V gene: TRBV19; CDR3 protein: CASSIVGGQGDIQYF; CDR3 DNA: TGTGCCAGTAGTATAGTAGGGGGACAGGGGGACATTCAGTACTTC
D gene: TRBD1; J gene: TRBJ2-2; clone size: .; V gene: TRBV4-2; CDR3 protein: CASSQRQGAVSTGELFF; CDR3 DNA: TGTGCCAGCAGCCAGAGACAGGGGGCCGTGAGCACCGGGGAGCTGTTTTTT
D gene: .; J gene: TRBJ2-7; clone size: .; V gene: TRBV21-1; CDR3 protein: CASSRKDGGEDEQYF; CDR3 DNA: TGTGCCAGCAGCCGGAAGGACGGGGGAGAGGACGAGCAGTACTTC
D gene: .; J gene: TRBJ1-1; clone size: .; V gene: TRBV5-1; CDR3 protein: CASSLAPGSGRINTEAFF; CDR3 DNA: TGCGCCAGCAGCTTGGCCCCAGGATCAGGGCGGATTAACACTGAAGCTTTCTTT
D gene: TRBD2; J gene: TRBJ2-7; clone size: .; V gene: TRBV28; CDR3 protein: CASSLGTSGSLEQYF; CDR3 DNA: TGTGCCAGCAGTTTAGGGACTAGCGGGAGTCTCGAGCAGTACTTC
D gene: .; J gene: TRBJ1-1; clone size: .; V gene: TRBV9; CDR3 protein: CASSVERYTEAFF; CDR3 DNA: TGTGCCAGCAGCGTAGAAAGATACACTGAAGCTTTCTTT
D gene: TRBD2; J gene: TRBJ2-1; clone size: once; V gene: TRBV4-3; CDR3 protein: CASSQGSSGVYNEQFF; CDR3 DNA: TGCGCCAGCAGCCAAGGGTCTAGCGGGGTTTACAATGAGCAGTTCTTC
D gene: TRBD2; J gene: TRBJ2-7; clone size: .; V gene: TRBV18; CDR3 protein: CASSVSGLAGGPGEQYF; CDR3 DNA: TGTGCCAGCTCAGTTTCGGGACTAGCGGGAGGGCCGGGGGAGCAGTACTTC
D gene: TRBD1; J gene: TRBJ2-7; clone size: .; V gene: TRBV7-9; CDR3 protein: CASRTPTGASEQYF; CDR3 DNA: TGTGCCAGCAGGACACCTACAGGGGCCTCCGAGCAGTACTTC
D gene: .; J gene: TRBJ1-5; clone size: .; V gene: TRBV21-1; CDR3 protein: CASSGSRSQPQHF; CDR3 DNA: TGTGCCAGCAGCGGGTCCCGAAGTCAGCCCCAGCATTTT
D gene: TRBD2; J gene: TRBJ2-2; clone size: .; V gene: TRBV7-2; CDR3 protein: CASSLAPTSSGNPGELFF; CDR3 DNA: TGTGCCAGCAGCTTGGCCCCGACTTCTAGCGGGAACCCCGGGGAGCTGTTTTTT
D gene: TRBD1; J gene: TRBJ2-2; clone size: .; V gene: TRBV7-6; CDR3 protein: CASSLRSGQGFGELFF; CDR3 DNA: TGTGCCAGCAGCTTACGATCGGGACAGGGTTTCGGGGAGCTGTTTTTT
D gene: TRBD1; J gene: TRBJ1-1; clone size: .; V gene: TRBV19; CDR3 protein: CASSNDRVTEAFF; CDR3 DNA: TGTGCCAGTAGTAACGACAGGGTCACTGAAGCTTTCTTT
D gene: .; J gene: TRBJ1-4; clone size: .; V gene: TRBV4-1; CDR3 protein: CASSQGAVGAPEKLFF; CDR3 DNA: TGCGCCAGCAGCCAAGGGGCGGTCGGGGCCCCCGAAAAACTGTTTTTT
D gene: .; J gene: TRBJ2-3; clone size: .; V gene: TRBV4-1; CDR3 protein: CASSQGGGGLMWGTDTQYF; CDR3 DNA: TGCGCCAGCAGCCAAGGGGGAGGGGGGCTTATGTGGGGCACAGATACGCAGTATTTT
D gene: .; J gene: TRBJ1-5; clone size: .; V gene: TRBV18; CDR3 protein: CASSPTRVGVSNQPQHF; CDR3 DNA: TGTGCCAGCTCTCCTACCAGGGTCGGCGTTAGCAATCAGCCCCAGCATTTT
D gene: .; J gene: TRBJ1-5; clone size: .; V gene: TRBV28; CDR3 protein: CASTATGINQPQHF; CDR3 DNA: TGTGCCAGCACCGCCACAGGAATTAATCAGCCCCAGCATTTT
D gene: TRBD2; J gene: TRBJ2-7; clone size: .; V gene: TRBV7-7; CDR3 protein: CASRPSGRARYEQYF; CDR3 DNA: TGTGCCAGCAGGCCTAGCGGGAGGGCCAGGTACGAGCAGTACTTC
D gene: .; J gene: TRBJ1-4; clone size: .; V gene: TRBV28; CDR3 protein: CASSLDSIPDNEKLFF; CDR3 DNA: TGTGCCAGCAGCTTGGACAGCATACCGGATAATGAAAAACTGTTTTTT
D gene: .; J gene: TRBJ2-7; clone size: .; V gene: TRBV18; CDR3 protein: CASSPGSRNYEQYF; CDR3 DNA: TGTGCCAGCTCACCCGGGAGCAGAAACTACGAGCAGTACTTC
D gene: .; J gene: TRBJ2-5; clone size: .; V gene: TRBV10-3; CDR3 protein: CAISESRERETQYF; CDR3 DNA: TGTGCCATCAGTGAGTCGAGAGAGCGGGAGACCCAGTACTTC
D gene: .; J gene: TRBJ1-1; clone size: few; V gene: TRBV10-3; CDR3 protein: CAIKDRWVSAFF; CDR3 DNA: TGTGCCATCAAAGACAGGTGGGTTTCAGCTTTCTTT
D gene: .; J gene: TRBJ1-3; clone size: .; V gene: TRBV5-1; CDR3 protein: CASSLGGGISGNTIYF; CDR3 DNA: TGCGCCAGCAGCTTGGGCGGCGGAATCTCTGGAAACACCATATATTTT
D gene: TRBD1; J gene: TRBJ1-2; clone size: .; V gene: TRBV7-2; CDR3 protein: CASSLGDRATMGYGYTF; CDR3 DNA: TGTGCCAGCAGCTTAGGGGACAGGGCCACTATGGGCTATGGCTACACCTTC
D gene: .; J gene: TRBJ1-5; clone size: .; V gene: TRBV5-6; CDR3 protein: CASSEQGTNQPQHF; CDR3 DNA: TGTGCCAGCAGCGAGCAGGGAACCAATCAGCCCCAGCATTTT
D gene: .; J gene: TRBJ2-1; clone size: .; V gene: TRBV5-1; CDR3 protein: CASSPDLGQAYNEQFF; CDR3 DNA: TGCGCCAGCAGCCCAGACCTCGGACAAGCCTACAATGAGCAGTTCTTC
D gene: TRBD1; J gene: TRBJ2-1; clone size: .; V gene: TRBV6-5; CDR3 protein: CASSFGQGAYNEQFF; CDR3 DNA: TGTGCCAGCAGCTTCGGACAGGGAGCCTACAATGAGCAGTTCTTC
D gene: .; J gene: TRBJ1-5; clone size: .; V gene: TRBV30; CDR3 protein: CAWSLGDQPQHF; CDR3 DNA: TGTGCCTGGAGTTTGGGGGACCAGCCCCAGCATTTT
D gene: .; J gene: TRBJ1-2; clone size: .; V gene: TRBV28; CDR3 protein: CASSSLGTLNYGYTF; CDR3 DNA: TGTGCCAGCAGTTCGTTGGGGACACTAAACTATGGCTACACCTTC
D gene: .; J gene: TRBJ2-7; clone size: .; V gene: TRBV10-3; CDR3 protein: CAISTGLSYEQYF; CDR3 DNA: TGTGCCATCAGTACGGGACTCTCCTACGAGCAGTACTTC
D gene: TRBD2; J gene: TRBJ2-5; clone size: .; V gene: TRBV11-2; CDR3 protein: CASSLGLAGGWGPETQYF; CDR3 DNA: TGTGCCAGCAGCCTGGGACTAGCGGGAGGGTGGGGTCCAGAGACCCAGTACTTC
D gene: .; J gene: TRBJ1-1; clone size: .; V gene: TRBV7-9; CDR3 protein: CASSLLRGTGTEAFF; CDR3 DNA: TGTGCCAGCAGCCTCCTTAGGGGCACTGGAACTGAAGCTTTCTTT
D gene: .; J gene: TRBJ2-3; clone size: .; V gene: TRBV7-2; CDR3 protein: CASSTSRLGGDTQYF; CDR3 DNA: TGTGCCAGCAGCACCTCCCGACTAGGGGGAGATACGCAGTATTTT
D gene: .; J gene: TRBJ2-5; clone size: .; V gene: TRBV7-9; CDR3 protein: CASSLERGVIQETQYF; CDR3 DNA: TGTGCCAGCAGCTTAGAGAGGGGGGTCATCCAAGAGACCCAGTACTTC
D gene: TRBD2; J gene: TRBJ2-5; clone size: .; V gene: TRBV5-1; CDR3 protein: CASSSGLAGGGRETQYF; CDR3 DNA: TGCGCCAGCAGCTCTGGACTAGCGGGAGGGGGCCGGGAGACCCAGTACTTC
D gene: TRBD1; J gene: TRBJ1-2; clone size: .; V gene: TRBV7-9; CDR3 protein: CASSLGTGGGGGYTF; CDR3 DNA: TGTGCCAGCAGCTTAGGGACAGGGGGCGGTGGTGGCTACACCTTC
D gene: .; J gene: TRBJ1-5; clone size: .; V gene: TRBV28; CDR3 protein: CASNSALDGNQPQHF; CDR3 DNA: TGTGCCAGCAACTCGGCGCTAGATGGGAATCAGCCCCAGCATTTT
D gene: .; J gene: TRBJ1-1; clone size: .; V gene: TRBV11-2; CDR3 protein: CASSPSYRSQRNTEAFF; CDR3 DNA: TGTGCCAGCAGCCCCAGCTACAGGAGCCAGAGGAACACTGAAGCTTTCTTT
D gene: TRBD2; J gene: TRBJ2-2; clone size: .; V gene: TRBV5-1; CDR3 protein: CASSLASPGSGTTGELFF; CDR3 DNA: TGCGCCAGCAGCTTGGCCAGTCCGGGAAGCGGGACTACCGGGGAGCTGTTTTTT
D gene: .; J gene: TRBJ1-1; clone size: .; V gene: TRBV30; CDR3 protein: CAWGLRGARMNTEAFF; CDR3 DNA: TGTGCCTGGGGCCTCAGGGGCGCAAGGATGAACACTGAAGCTTTCTTT
D gene: .; J gene: TRBJ1-6; clone size: once; V gene: TRBV6-5; CDR3 protein: CASSPDRANNSPLHF; CDR3 DNA: TGTGCCAGTTCTCCTGACAGAGCTAATAATTCACCCCTCCACTTT
D gene: .; J gene: TRBJ1-1; clone size: .; V gene: TRBV10-3; CDR3 protein: CAISDGPQGTEAFF; CDR3 DNA: TGTGCCATCAGTGATGGCCCTCAAGGGACTGAAGCTTTCTTT
D gene: TRBD1; J gene: TRBJ2-7; clone size: .; V gene: TRBV2; CDR3 protein: CASRDRGDEQYF; CDR3 DNA: TGTGCCAGTAGGGACAGGGGAGACGAGCAGTACTTC
D gene: .; J gene: TRBJ2-5; clone size: .; V gene: TRBV7-3; CDR3 protein: CASSQGGTRQTQYF; CDR3 DNA: TGTGCCAGCAGCCAGGGGGGGACGCGGCAGACCCAGTACTTC
D gene: .; J gene: TRBJ2-1; clone size: .; V gene: TRBV6-4; CDR3 protein: CASSGTDPYNEQFF; CDR3 DNA: TGTGCCAGCAGTGGGACAGATCCCTACAATGAGCAGTTCTTC
D gene: TRBD2; J gene: TRBJ2-1; clone size: .; V gene: TRBV9; CDR3 protein: CASSVEGGGRAYNEQFF; CDR3 DNA: TGTGCCAGCAGCGTAGAAGGCGGCGGGAGGGCCTACAATGAGCAGTTCTTC
D gene: TRBD2; J gene: TRBJ2-7; clone size: .; V gene: TRBV28; CDR3 protein: CASSLRFRRRGGSYEQYF; CDR3 DNA: TGTGCCAGCAGTTTACGGTTCAGGAGGCGGGGAGGGTCCTACGAGCAGTACTTC
D gene: TRBD1; J gene: TRBJ2-7; clone size: .; V gene: TRBV29-1; CDR3 protein: CSVEGSDRGKGQYF; CDR3 DNA: TGCAGCGTTGAAGGTAGTGACAGGGGAAAGGGGCAGTACTTC